What follows are 16 T cell receptor beta chains derived from one specimen sequenced in a study of T cell changes during pregnancy in multiple sclerosis. The method was immunoSEQ multiplex PCR; TCRdb's version includes in-frame clones alone and lacks a portion of them. Of 100,000 or so clones in the sample, around nine tenths were seen once. Material: peripheral blood, obtained in the second trimester of pregnancy. These TCRs come from a female donor with multiple sclerosis, enrolled in a pregnancy study.

CDR3 nucleotide sequence: TGTGCCAGCAGTCCACTAACAGGGTACTATGGCTACACCTTC. This translates into CASSPLTGYYGYTF. The rearrangement links TRBV28 to TRBJ1-2, with a weak D call TRBD1 (6 bases). Germline-derived CDR1 and CDR2 are MDHEN and SYDVKM. V shed 5 bases and J shed 3 bases, with 13 bases lying between them. The CDR3 loop spans 14 amino acids.

The chain couples TRBV29-1 to TRBJ2-3; the D gene is possibly TRBD1 (6 bases). Germline CDR1 is SQVTM and CDR2 is ANQGSEA. Trimming removed 7 bases from V and 2 bases from J, with 13 bases in between. This CDR3 has 13 residues. The CDR3: CSAGTIHTDTQYF. Here the CDR3 DNA reads TGCAGCGCCGGGACAATTCACACAGATACGCAGTATTTT.

The J gene is TRBJ2-2, the V gene TRBV7-7, with D perhaps matching TRBD1 (6 bases). There are 17 residues in the CDR3. V was trimmed by 2 bases and J by 2 bases, leaving 15 bases between them. Germline-derived CDR1 and CDR2 are SSHAT and FNYEAQ (reference sequence). CDR3 DNA: TGTGCCAGCAGCTTACGGACGGGACAACTTAACACCGGGGAGCTGTTTTTT. Translated, it gives CASSLRTGQLNTGELFF. Variable domain in full (rest from reference TRBV7-7 and TRBJ2-2): GAGVSQSPRYKVTKRGQDVTLRCDPISSHATLYWYQQALGQGPEFLTYFNYEAQPDKSGLPSDRFSAERPEGSISTLTIQRTEQRDSAMYRCASSLRTGQLNTGELFFGEGSRLTVL.

This clone appeared a single time. The genes are TRBV19 and TRBJ2-5, with a weak D call TRBD1 (6 bases). Germline V lookup: CDR1 LNHDA, CDR2 SQIVND (reference sequence). Trimming left V 3 bases short and J 4 bases short, with 12 bases between. This CDR3 has 14 residues. This CDR3 reads CASSMGATVETQYF. CDR3 sequence (DNA): TGTGCCAGTAGTATGGGGGCGACCGTAGAGACCCAGTACTTC.

The genes are TRBV5-1 and TRBJ2-3; unclear D gene. The germline gives CDR1 SGHRS, CDR2 YFSETQ. The CDR3 runs 13 residues. V lost 1 base, J lost 6 bases, and 9 bases lay in between. CDR3: CASSLPPSDTQYF. The CDR3 nucleotides read TGCGCCAGCAGCTTGCCCCCCTCGGATACGCAGTATTTT.

The J gene is TRBJ1-1, the V gene TRBV6-5, with D tentatively TRBD1 (5 bases). The CDR3 sequence is 14 residues long. CDR1 is MNHEY and CDR2 is SVGAGI in the germline V gene. Between the trimmed V and J ends, which lost 2 bases and 12 bases, there was a span of 19 bases. CDR3 region: CASSYEARGTVSFF. As DNA, the CDR3 is TGTGCCAGCAGTTACGAGGCGCGGGGGACTGTTTCTTTCTTT.

The chain is built from TRBV27 and TRBJ1-1, with 10 bases fitting TRBD1. The CDR3 contains 16 residues. V gave up 5 bases and J gave up 3 bases; unmatched junction bases: 9. The germline CDR1 and CDR2 sequences are MNHEY and SMNVEV (reference sequence). CDR3 bases: TGTGCCAGCAGTCGCCGACAGGGGGCGGGAGACACTGAAGCTTTCTTT. Its translation is CASSRRQGAGDTEAFF.

This chain uses TRBV30 with TRBJ1-5, with D perhaps matching TRBD1 (5 bases). The CDR3 totals 13 residues. Deletions cut 1 base from V and 6 bases from J, with 10 bases between. Germline-derived CDR1 and CDR2 are GTSNPN and SVGIG (reference sequence). The CDR3 bases are TGTGCCTGGAGTGAGGAGGGGCTTCAGCCCCAGCATTTT. The encoded protein is CAWSEEGLQPQHF.

DNA of the CDR3: TGTGCCAGTAGTCTCTCCGGGACAGGGGGCGCAGATACGCAGTATTTT. This codes for CASSLSGTGGADTQYF. The V call is TRBV19, the J call TRBJ2-3; 12 bases are a match to TRBD1. CDR3 length equals 16 residues. CDR1 LNHDA and CDR2 SQIVND come from the germline V gene (reference sequence). V trimming: 5 bases; J trimming: 4 bases; junction bases outside the gene matches: 7.

V is TRBV2 and J is TRBJ1-1; D possibly corresponds to TRBD1 (6 bases). The CDR3 contains 17 residues. Germline V gives CDR1 SNHLY, CDR2 FYNNEI. With 6 bases removed from V and 7 bases from J, the gap between germline ends came to 27 bases. In nucleotides, the CDR3 is TGTGCCAGCAGGTACCCCTCCTCAGGGGAATCTAGAGGTGAAGCTTTCTTT. This gives the protein CASRYPSSGESRGEAFF.

V gene TRBV6-5 combines with J gene TRBJ2-3, with 10 bases fitting TRBD2. This CDR3 has 15 residues. Germline lookup yields CDR1 MNHEY and CDR2 SVGAGI. V lost 5 bases to trimming and J lost 5 bases; unmatched junction nucleotides: 7. CDR3 in DNA: TGTGCCAGCAGTGCTCGAGCGGGGGGGCAAGATACGCAGTATTTT. This sequence encodes CASSARAGGQDTQYF.

The gene calls are TRBV10-2 and TRBJ1-5; 7 bases are a match to TRBD1. Germline values: CDR1 WSHSY, CDR2 SAAADI. The CDR3 sequence is 16 residues long. V dropped 3 bases and J dropped 0; count of bases not matched to a gene: 5. Here the CDR3 reads CASSEPGGYSNQPQHF. The CDR3 nucleotides read TGCGCCAGCAGTGAACCAGGGGGGTATAGCAATCAGCCCCAGCATTTT.

The chain uses TRBV10-2 and TRBJ2-1, with 11 bases lining up with TRBD2. This CDR3 region has 16 residues. Germline CDR1 WSHSY, CDR2 SAAADI. J was trimmed by 2 bases and V by 8 bases; bases with no gene match: 8. This chain's CDR3 is CASRQTSGVTYNEQFF. The CDR3, as DNA: TGCGCCAGCCGGCAGACTAGCGGGGTTACCTACAATGAGCAGTTCTTC.

The genes are TRBV30 and TRBJ2-2; TRBD1 might be the D (5 bases). The CDR3 is 14 residues long. V was cut by 1 base and J by 4 bases, with 10 bases left in between. The germline CDR1 and CDR2 sequences are GTSNPN and SVGIG (reference sequence). The DNA of the CDR3 is TGTGCCTGGAGTGAAGGGGATCCCACCGGGGAGCTGTTTTTT. As protein: CAWSEGDPTGELFF.

This clone was recorded only once. J is TRBJ2-3 and V is TRBV6-1; a possible D gene is TRBD2 (5 bases). CDR1 is MNHNS, CDR2 SASEGT, per germline. Trimming took 5 bases from V and 6 from J, leaving 18 bases between them. This CDR3 contains 15 residues. In nucleotides, the CDR3 is TGTGCCAGCAGTAAAAGGACTGGGCTGGGGGATACGCAGTATTTT. It encodes CASSKRTGLGDTQYF.

This chain connects TRBV5-1 to TRBJ2-7, with a weak D call TRBD1 (5 bases). Germline V gene sequence: CDR1 SGHRS, CDR2 YFSETQ. Deletions cut 0 bases from V and 0 bases from J, with 10 bases between. CDR3 size: 15 residues. The CDR3 sequence: CASSLATVSSYEQYF. In nucleotides, the CDR3 is TGCGCCAGCAGCTTGGCGACAGTGTCCTCCTACGAGCAGTACTTC.